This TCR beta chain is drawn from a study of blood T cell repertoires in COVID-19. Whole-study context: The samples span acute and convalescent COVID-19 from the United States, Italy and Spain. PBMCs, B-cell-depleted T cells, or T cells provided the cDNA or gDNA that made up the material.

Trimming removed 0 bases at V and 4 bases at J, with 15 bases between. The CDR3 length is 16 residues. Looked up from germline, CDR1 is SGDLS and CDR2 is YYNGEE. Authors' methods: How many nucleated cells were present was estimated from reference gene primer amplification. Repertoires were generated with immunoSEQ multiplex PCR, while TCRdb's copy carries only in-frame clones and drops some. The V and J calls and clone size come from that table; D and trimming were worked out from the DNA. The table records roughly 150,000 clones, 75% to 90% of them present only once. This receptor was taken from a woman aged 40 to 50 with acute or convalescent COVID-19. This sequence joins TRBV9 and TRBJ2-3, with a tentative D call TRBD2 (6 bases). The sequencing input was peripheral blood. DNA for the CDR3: TGTGCCAGCAGCGTAGTTACTAGCCCGGGTGCAGATACGCAGTATTTT. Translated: CASSVVTSPGADTQYF.